Shown below are 27 T cell receptor beta chains from a single sample sequenced in a study of shared clonotypes between healthy human individuals (dated by TCRdb to about 2020). Libraries were built with the immunoSEQ multiplex PCR assay. TCRdb took this table from immuneACCESS and kept in-frame rearrangements with V and J called. Such tables lack part of the clones; where checked against another copy, unresolved V genes explain under half of the gap, and the rest is unexplained. The sample table records about 1 million clones; approximately 70% of these occur just once. Together, the top ten hold around 1.5% of the sample. Sequenced sample: memory CD4+ T cells sorted from blood. The cell subset or site tag for this specimen amounts to: CD45RA-negative fraction. The receptor set was obtained from a man aged 18 to 30 in good health.

The genes are TRBV6-5 and TRBJ2-1; the match to TRBD2 covers 9 bases. Trimming at V came to 2 bases and at J to 8 bases, leaving 7 bases not matched to a gene. There are 15 residues in the CDR3. Germline loops: CDR1 MNHEY, CDR2 SVGAGI. The CDR3 loop is CASSYIISGSDEQFF. The CDR3 DNA is TGTGCCAGCAGTTACATAATTAGCGGGAGCGATGAGCAGTTCTTC.

The rearrangement uses TRBV5-1 and TRBJ2-7; the match to TRBD2 covers 11 bases. Germline trimming cut 4 bases from V and 2 bases from J; bases unmatched to any gene: 5. This CDR3 spans 15 amino acids. CDR1 and CDR2 from the germline V gene are SGHRS and YFSETQ. Written as DNA, the CDR3 is TGCGCCAGCAGCCCTACTAGCGGGGGAACCTACGAGCAGTACTTC. Translating it yields CASSPTSGGTYEQYF.

This clone was recorded a few times. V usage is TRBV9 and J usage is TRBJ2-7, with D perhaps being TRBD1 or TRBD2 (7 bases each). The CDR3 is 13 amino acids. The germline V and J ends were trimmed by 4 bases and 3 bases, with 11 bases remaining between them. Per germline, CDR1 SGDLS and CDR2 YYNGEE. CDR3 sequence: CASSPRGGYEQYF. The CDR3 DNA reads as TGTGCCAGCAGCCCCAGGGGGGGCTACGAGCAGTACTTC.

In DNA, the CDR3 is TGTGCCAGCAGTACATTCGGCCGTGACACCTCCTACGAGCAGTACTTC. This sequence encodes CASSTFGRDTSYEQYF. The chain uses TRBV28 and TRBJ2-7; unclear D gene. Germline V CDR1 and CDR2: MDHEN, SYDVKM. Trimming took 5 bases from V and 0 from J, leaving 17 bases between them. There are 16 residues in the CDR3. The full variable domain, in which reference TRBV28 and TRBJ2-7 provide the parts outside the CDR3, is DVKVTQSSRYLVKRTGEKVFLECVQDMDHENMFWYRQDPGLGLRLIYFSYDVKMKEKGDIPEGYSVSREKKERFSLILESASTNQTSMYLCASSTFGRDTSYEQYFGPGTRLTVT.

V gene TRBV6-5 combines with J gene TRBJ2-3; D is perhaps TRBD2 (7 bases). The CDR3 length is 14 residues. V lost 6 bases, J lost 3 bases, and 13 bases lay in between. Germline V gene data show CDR1 as MNHEY and CDR2 as SVGAGI. Written as DNA, the CDR3 is TGTGCCAGCAGCGGGGGGCTACGAACAGATACGCAGTATTTT. Residues: CASSGGLRTDTQYF.

V is TRBV28 and J is TRBJ1-4; TRBD1 matches 7 bases. V dropped 9 bases and J dropped 0; count of bases not matched to a gene: 7. This CDR3 is built from 15 residues. Germline V gives CDR1 MDHEN, CDR2 SYDVKM. CDR3 in amino acids: CASTTGIATNEKLFF. Here the CDR3 DNA reads TGTGCCAGTACGACAGGGATCGCAACTAATGAAAAACTGTTTTTT.

The chain combines TRBV7-9 with TRBJ2-2; the D gene is possibly TRBD2 (5 bases). Germline assignment: CDR1 SEHNR and CDR2 FQNEAQ (reference sequence). The CDR3 covers 16 residues. V was shortened by 4 bases and J by 2 bases, with 14 bases between the two germline ends. The DNA for the CDR3 is TGTGCCAGCAGCTCCGGGGTCGGATCAAACACCGGGGAGCTGTTTTTT. As protein: CASSSGVGSNTGELFF.

The CDR3 reads CASKGSSYNSPLHF. Here the CDR3 DNA reads TGTGCCAGCAAAGGGAGCTCCTATAATTCACCCCTCCACTTT. This sequence joins TRBV25-1 and TRBJ1-6; D gene unclear. The ends were cut back, 7 bases at V and 0 bases at J, with 7 bases in the middle. This CDR3 has 14 amino acids. Per the germline V gene, CDR1 is MGHDK and CDR2 is SYGVNS.

The rearrangement links TRBV6-1 to TRBJ2-5; TRBD2 aligns across 9 bases. CDR1 and CDR2 (germline): MNHNS, SASEGT. The CDR3 is made up of 18 amino acids. Trimming took 2 bases from V and 1 from J; bases not matched to a gene: 11. The CDR3 reads CASSEKGRGGTPQETQYF. CDR3 in DNA: TGTGCCAGCAGTGAAAAGGGGCGGGGGGGTACCCCCCAAGAGACCCAGTACTTC.

The chain is built from TRBV9 and TRBJ2-7; 10 bases map to TRBD2. CDR1 is SGDLS and CDR2 is YYNGEE in the germline V gene. This CDR3 region has 16 residues. Trimming removed 0 bases from V and 6 bases from J; junction bases left unmatched: 9. In DNA, the CDR3 is TGTGCCAGCAGCGTAGCAGGGACTAGCGAGCGCCCCGAGCAGTACTTC. Its protein product is CASSVAGTSERPEQYF.

This chain links TRBV29-1 with TRBJ2-7; 8 positions agree with TRBD2. Germline V lookup: CDR1 SQVTM, CDR2 ANQGSEA. The CDR3 has 15 residues. V shed 3 bases, J shed 0 bases, and the junction held 7 bases outside the gene matches. The CDR3, as DNA: TGCAGCGTTGAGTCTAGCGGGTTGAGCTCCTACGAGCAGTACTTC. Translated: CSVESSGLSSYEQYF.

This chain links TRBV19 with TRBJ2-3; no firm D call. V shed 9 bases and J shed 5 bases, with 15 bases lying between them. This CDR3 has 13 amino acids. Germline values: CDR1 LNHDA, CDR2 SQIVND (reference sequence). CDR3 nucleotide sequence: TGTGCCAGCGCGGCTTGGGTAAAAGATACGCAGTATTTT. Residues: CASAAWVKDTQYF.

This chain uses TRBV7-9 with TRBJ1-3; 7 nucleotides align to TRBD1. V lost 5 bases, J lost 0 bases, and 10 bases stayed unmatched. Per the germline V gene, CDR1 is SEHNR and CDR2 is FQNEAQ (reference sequence). This CDR3 region has 17 residues. The CDR3 region has the DNA TGTGCCAGCAGCACGACAGGGTTGCGGAACTCTGGAAACACCATATATTTT. It translates to CASSTTGLRNSGNTIYF. The full variable domain, with the rest looked up from reference TRBV7-9 and TRBJ1-3, is DTGVSQNPRHKITKRGQNVTFRCDPISEHNRLYWYRQTLGQGPEFLTYFQNEAQLEKSRLLSDRFSAERPKGSFSTLEIQRTEQGDSAMYLCASSTTGLRNSGNTIYFGEGSWLTVV.

This chain connects TRBV11-2 to TRBJ2-2; D is undetermined. In germline, CDR1 is SGHAT, CDR2 FQNNGV. V lost 5 bases and J 7 bases, leaving 8 bases between the germline ends. CDR3 length equals 12 residues. DNA of the CDR3: TGTGCCAGCAGCCCCCAAGTCGGGGAGCTGTTTTTT. The encoded protein is CASSPQVGELFF.

The gene calls are TRBV10-3 and TRBJ2-7; 9 bases are shared with TRBD2. CDR1 and CDR2 from the germline V gene are ENHRY and SYGVKD. The CDR3 consists of 12 residues. CDR3 residues: CAISDSGTSSLV. For the CDR3, the DNA is TGTGCCATCAGTGATTCCGGGACTAGCTCCCTCGTT.

The genes are TRBV27 and TRBJ1-5; 9 bases fit TRBD1. CDR3 length equals 15 residues. V trimming: 6 bases; J trimming: 2 bases; junction bases outside the gene matches: 5. Germline CDR1 and CDR2: MNHEY and SMNVEV (reference sequence). The CDR3 bases are TGTGCCAGCAGGCCGGGACAGGGAGGCAATCAGCCCCAGCATTTT. It encodes CASRPGQGGNQPQHF.

This clone appeared a single time. The J gene is TRBJ1-5, the V gene TRBV10-2; D unclear. Trimming took off 8 bases at V and 7 bases at J, with 21 bases between the two ends. Germline lookup yields CDR1 WSHSY and CDR2 SAAADI. The CDR3 has 15 residues. CDR3 protein: CASSSQFILKQPQHF. Here the CDR3 DNA reads TGCGCCAGCTCTTCACAGTTCATACTAAAACAGCCCCAGCATTTT.

The genes are TRBV4-3 and TRBJ2-1; 8 bases are a match to TRBD2. V lost 4 bases to trimming and J lost 3 bases; unmatched junction nucleotides: 5. Germline V gene lookup returns CDR1 LGHNA and CDR2 YSLEER. This CDR3 is 15 amino acids long. CDR3 sequence (DNA): TGCGCCAGCAGCCTCCTAGCGGGTAACTACAATGAGCAGTTCTTC. This gives the protein CASSLLAGNYNEQFF.

As concerns this clone: Distinct nucleotide sequences in the sample also encode this CDR3. The chain has TRBV5-4 and TRBJ2-3, with TRBD2 as a possible D gene (6 bases). Trimming left V 4 bases short and J 3 bases short, with 9 bases between. Germline values: CDR1 SGHNT, CDR2 YYREEE (reference sequence). The CDR3 covers 13 residues. The CDR3 protein is CASSRDSTDTQYF. The DNA for the CDR3 is TGTGCCAGCAGCAGGGACTCAACAGATACGCAGTATTTT.

This clone was recorded a few times. The CDR3 sequence is CASSKGLAGNNEQFF. CDR3 in DNA: TGTGCCAGCAGTAAGGGACTAGCGGGGAACAATGAGCAGTTCTTC. The J gene is TRBJ2-1, the V gene TRBV2; 13 bases align to TRBD2. The CDR3 is 15 residues long. The V segment lost 5 bases and the J segment 5 bases; nucleotides outside the gene matches: 3. CDR1 and CDR2 (germline): SNHLY, FYNNEI.

The rearrangement joins TRBV7-9 to TRBJ2-5; perhaps TRBD1 as D (5 bases). V was pared by 5 bases and J by 1 base, with 14 bases between. This CDR3 comprises 15 residues. Looked up from germline, CDR1 is SEHNR and CDR2 is FQNEAQ (reference sequence). This chain's CDR3 is CASSQDSYPQETQYF. DNA for the CDR3: TGTGCCAGCAGCCAAGACAGTTATCCCCAAGAGACCCAGTACTTC.

The chain carries TRBV7-2 and TRBJ1-2; TRBD1 is a possible D gene (5 bases). The length of the CDR3 is 12 residues. V was clipped by 5 bases and J by 4 bases, with 8 bases between them. Per the germline V gene, CDR1 is SGHTA and CDR2 is FQGNSA. This chain's CDR3 is CASSQQGYGYTF. The DNA of the CDR3 is TGTGCCAGCAGCCAGCAGGGCTATGGCTACACCTTC.

This clone was picked up one time. The chain is built from TRBV11-2 and TRBJ2-1; TRBD2 is a possible D gene (5 bases). With 1 base removed from V and 6 bases from J, the gap between germline ends came to 13 bases. Germline assignment: CDR1 SGHAT and CDR2 FQNNGV. The CDR3 covers 15 residues. The DNA of the CDR3 is TGTGCCAGCAGCTTAGCCCAAGTTCGGGGCAATGAGCAGTTCTTC. Amino acids: CASSLAQVRGNEQFF.

Turning to this clone: The sample carries other DNA sequences with the same CDR3. The genes are TRBV5-1 and TRBJ2-3, with 8 bases lining up with TRBD2. This CDR3 region has 14 residues. Trimming cost V 2 bases and J 3 bases; bases outside gene matches: 2. Germline V gene lookup returns CDR1 SGHRS and CDR2 YFSETQ. The CDR3 reads CASSLVAGTDTQYF. DNA for the CDR3: TGCGCCAGCAGCTTAGTAGCGGGGACAGATACGCAGTATTTT. Full variable domain (rest looked up from reference TRBV5-1 and TRBJ2-3): KAGVTQTPRYLIKTRGQQVTLSCSPISGHRSVSWYQQTPGQGLQFLFEYFSETQRNKGNFPGRFSGRQFSNSRSEMNVSTLELGDSALYLCASSLVAGTDTQYFGPGTRLTVL.

The chain carries TRBV5-1 and TRBJ2-5; D gene unclear. There are 14 residues in the CDR3. Per germline, CDR1 SGHRS and CDR2 YFSETQ. V lost 1 base and J lost 3, with 10 bases in between. The CDR3 loop is CASSLTPTKETQYF. The CDR3 DNA reads as TGCGCCAGCAGCTTGACACCGACGAAAGAGACCCAGTACTTC.

This clone occurred a few times. This chain connects TRBV5-5 to TRBJ2-5, with 8 bases that match TRBD1. Germline loops: CDR1 SGHKS, CDR2 YYEKEE (reference sequence). The J segment lost 4 bases and the V segment lost 0 bases, leaving 5 bases of the junction unmatched. The CDR3 sequence is 15 residues long. CDR3 nucleotide sequence: TGTGCCAGCAGCTTGGTTTGGACAGGGCTAGAGACCCAGTACTTC. Translated, it gives CASSLVWTGLETQYF.

This clone was picked up one time. This chain links TRBV5-6 with TRBJ1-2; 9 nucleotides match TRBD1. V was clipped by 4 bases and J by 1 base; unmatched bases: 2. The germline gives CDR1 SGHDT, CDR2 YYEEEE. The CDR3 covers 14 residues. The chain's CDR3 is CASSEDRGNYGYTF. The CDR3 DNA is TGTGCCAGCAGCGAGGACAGGGGTAACTATGGCTACACCTTC.